This entry lists 18 T cell receptor beta chains sequenced from one sample in a study of shared clonotypes between healthy human individuals. TCRdb's copy holds only in-frame clones and misses some; the assay was immunoSEQ multiplex PCR. The table shows 2 million to 2.5 million clones, with 95% occurring only once. Sequencing was done on a sample of naive CD4+ T cells sorted from blood. Sample subset: CD45RA+ positively selected. The receptors were gathered from a man between 18 and 29 years old in good health.

CDR3: CASRQVQGAFYGYTF. The CDR3 nucleotides read TGTGCCAGCAGACAAGTACAGGGGGCGTTTTATGGCTACACCTTC. The chain combines TRBV6-5 with TRBJ1-2; 9 bases map to TRBD1. Germline V gene data show CDR1 as MNHEY and CDR2 as SVGAGI. V was pared by 6 bases and J by 5 bases, with 10 bases of the junction left unmatched. CDR3 length: 15 residues.

V is TRBV2 and J is TRBJ2-6; TRBD1 aligns across 10 bases. In germline, CDR1 is SNHLY, CDR2 FYNNEI. This CDR3 has 17 residues. V lost 7 bases to trimming and J lost 2 bases; unmatched junction nucleotides: 8. The CDR3 here is CASTRWDRGTGANVLTF. CDR3 bases: TGTGCCAGCACCCGATGGGACAGGGGAACTGGGGCCAACGTCCTGACTTTC. The full variable domain, with the rest looked up from reference TRBV2 and TRBJ2-6, is EPEVTQTPSHQVTQMGQEVILRCVPISNHLYFYWYRQILGQKVEFLVSFYNNEISEKSEIFDDQFSVERPDGSNFTLKIRSTKLEDSAMYFCASTRWDRGTGANVLTFGAGSRLTVL.

The CDR3 here is CSVWVPPQHF. DNA for the CDR3: TGCAGCGTTTGGGTCCCACCCCAGCATTTT. The genes are TRBV29-1 and TRBJ1-5; D gene unclear. There are 10 residues in the CDR3. Germline CDR1 reads SQVTM; CDR2 reads ANQGSEA. V gave up 5 bases and J gave up 10 bases, with 9 bases separating them.

This clone was recorded once. The chain combines TRBV11-2 with TRBJ1-2, with D hard to call. The CDR3 spans 12 residues. The V end lost 7 bases, the J end lost 7 bases, and 13 bases lay between the germline ends. The germline CDR1 and CDR2 sequences are SGHAT and FQNNGV. CDR3 sequence: CASTHRRAGYTF. The DNA for the CDR3 is TGTGCCAGCACACATCGGCGGGCTGGCTACACCTTC.

The J gene is TRBJ2-7, the V gene TRBV4-3, with TRBD2 as a possible D gene (5 bases). Germline V gives CDR1 LGHNA, CDR2 YSLEER. V was shortened by 4 bases and J by 9 bases, with 16 bases between the two germline ends. This CDR3 is built from 13 residues. The chain's CDR3 is CASSLSRGAGQYF. CDR3 coding DNA: TGCGCCAGCAGCCTCTCCCGGGGTGCGGGGCAGTACTTC.

The V call is TRBV28, the J call TRBJ2-7; 7 bases are shared with TRBD1. The CDR3 contains 15 residues. The germline gives CDR1 MDHEN, CDR2 SYDVKM. J lost 3 bases, V lost 3 bases, and 8 bases had no gene match. The CDR3 bases are TGTGCCAGCAGTTTTTCCGGGACAGTGAGCTACGAGCAGTACTTC. This codes for CASSFSGTVSYEQYF.

Only a few counts were recorded for this clone. The rearrangement links TRBV10-3 to TRBJ1-5, with 7 bases that match TRBD1. CDR3 length: 15 amino acids. V lost 6 bases and J lost 3; bases outside the gene matches: 8. Per the germline V gene, CDR1 is ENHRY and CDR2 is SYGVKD. The CDR3 DNA reads as TGTGCCATCAGCGAGGGACAGCATACCAATCAGCCCCAGCATTTT. It specifies CAISEGQHTNQPQHF.

The genes are TRBV7-8 and TRBJ2-7; TRBD2 might be the D (6 bases). Germline-derived CDR1 and CDR2 are SGHVS and FQNEAQ. This CDR3 has 13 amino acids. V was cut by 5 bases and J by 5 bases, with 13 bases left in between. In nucleotides, the CDR3 is TGTGCCAGCAGCCCCTCGGGGGTGCACGAGCAGTACTTC. Protein product: CASSPSGVHEQYF.

The chain has TRBV6-6 and TRBJ1-1, with D hard to call. The CDR3 contains 13 residues. In germline, CDR1 is MNHNY, CDR2 SVGAGI (reference sequence). The V end lost 6 bases, the J end lost 5 bases, and 13 bases lay between the germline ends. The CDR3: CASSLLVGTEAFF. The CDR3 DNA reads TGTGCCAGCAGCCTCTTAGTTGGGACTGAAGCTTTCTTT.

The gene calls are TRBV5-1 and TRBJ2-3, with D perhaps TRBD1 (7 bases). The CDR3 consists of 15 residues. With 4 bases removed from V and 6 bases from J, the gap between germline ends came to 18 bases. CDR1 is SGHRS, CDR2 YFSETQ, per germline. CDR3 nucleotide sequence: TGCGCCAGCAGCGTGGGGGGTGGACAGGCGGATACGCAGTATTTT. This sequence encodes CASSVGGGQADTQYF.

The chain is built from TRBV7-2 and TRBJ2-7; 11 nucleotides align to TRBD2. The CDR3 sequence is 18 residues long. V was pared by 6 bases and J by 5 bases, with 18 bases of the junction left unmatched. Germline V gene data show CDR1 as SGHTA and CDR2 as FQGNSA. For the CDR3, the DNA is TGTGCCAGCAGTAAGCCGACAAGATTAGCGGGAGGGCCCCACGAGCAGTACTTC. Amino acids: CASSKPTRLAGGPHEQYF.

CDR3 residues: CASSTTEGPYEQYF. CDR3 DNA: TGTGCCAGCAGTACGACGGAAGGCCCCTACGAGCAGTACTTC. The V gene is TRBV11-2, the J gene TRBJ2-7; no clear D gene. The CDR3 length is 14 residues. The germline gives CDR1 SGHAT, CDR2 FQNNGV. V was cut by 6 bases and J by 2 bases, with 14 bases left in between. Variable domain in full (rest from reference TRBV11-2 and TRBJ2-7): EAGVAQSPRYKIIEKRQSVAFWCNPISGHATLYWYQQILGQGPKLLIQFQNNGVVDDSQLPKDRFSAERLKGVDSTLKIQPAKLEDSAVYLCASSTTEGPYEQYFGPGTRLTVT.

The chain carries TRBV9 and TRBJ1-1; 8 bases align to TRBD1. The CDR3 has 13 residues. V lost 4 bases and J lost 6; bases outside the gene matches: 5. CDR1 SGDLS and CDR2 YYNGEE come from the germline V gene. This CDR3 reads CASSSGQGSEAFF. CDR3 DNA sequence: TGTGCCAGCAGCAGCGGACAGGGATCTGAAGCTTTCTTT.

The chain joins TRBV6-1 to TRBJ2-3; 11 bases are shared with TRBD2. After removal of 6 bases from V and 4 bases from J, the junction contained 6 bases not matched to a gene. The CDR3 has 15 residues. The germline V gene has CDR1 MNHNS and CDR2 SASEGT. The DNA of the CDR3 is TGTGCCAGCAGAGTAGCGGGGGGGGGACCAGATACGCAGTATTTT. Residues: CASRVAGGGPDTQYF.

V and J are TRBV5-1 and TRBJ1-4, with 11 bases that match TRBD1. With 7 bases clipped from V and 8 bases from J, the junction kept 10 bases outside the gene matches. The length of the CDR3 is 15 residues. Germline V gene lookup returns CDR1 SGHRS and CDR2 YFSETQ. In nucleotides, the CDR3 is TGCGCCAGCGCCGGGACAGGGGGTCCGATAGAAAAACTGTTTTTT. Protein sequence: CASAGTGGPIEKLFF.

The genes are TRBV5-4 and TRBJ1-2; 9 nucleotides agree with TRBD1. Germline V lookup: CDR1 SGHNT, CDR2 YYREEE (reference sequence). The CDR3 is 13 residues long. J was trimmed by 4 bases and V by 4 bases; bases with no gene match: 2. CDR3 nucleotides: TGTGCCAGCAGCCAGGGACAGGGCTATGGCTACACCTTC. It is translated as CASSQGQGYGYTF.

This clone came up once. The DNA of the CDR3 is TGCGCCAGCAGTTCTCAAGCCGGGTCTGAGGTGGTCTACACCTTC. It yields the protein CASSSQAGSEVVYTF. The chain is built from TRBV5-1 and TRBJ1-2; D is uncertain. This CDR3 comprises 15 residues. V shed 5 bases and J shed 10 bases, with 24 bases lying between them. CDR1 is SGHRS and CDR2 is YFSETQ in the germline V gene. The entire variable domain, with the rest obtained from reference TRBV5-1 and TRBJ1-2, is as follows: KAGVTQTPRYLIKTRGQQVTLSCSPISGHRSVSWYQQTPGQGLQFLFEYFSETQRNKGNFPGRFSGRQFSNSRSEMNVSTLELGDSALYLCASSSQAGSEVVYTFGSGTRLTVV.

J is TRBJ1-1 and V is TRBV21-1; the table names TRBD1, a call not compared with the DNA. TRBV21-1 represents a pseudogene. The CDR3 covers 12 residues. CDR3 protein: CASLDRGYEAFF. For the CDR3, the DNA is TGTGCCAGCTTAGACAGAGGATACGAAGCTTTCTTT.